The clone carrying this TCR beta chain was detected many times. What it binds is unknown. CDR1 is SGHKS and CDR2 is YYEKEE in the germline V gene (reference sequence). Trimming removed 2 bases from V and 3 bases from J; junction bases left unmatched: 11. This CDR3 region has 18 residues. This specimen comes from a study of regulatory T cells in long-lasting Graves disease. Overall study findings and caveats: Persistent disease preferred TRBV28, TRBJ1-2 and TRBJ2-5.

In building TCR beta libraries, iRepertoire HTBI primers were used together with Arm-PCR of CDR3 regions. TCRdb recomputed calls from the multiplex PCR reads with MiXCR, one row per CDR3 protein. The table includes more than 300,000 distinct CDR3 sequences, 16% detected once. Described time point: newly diagnosed GD, antithyroid drugs for less than 3 months. PBMC RNA served as the TCR library source. EDTA tubes collected nine milliliters of peripheral blood. The data were also submitted as part of a second study, on T cells in Graves' hyperthyroidism and ophthalmopathy.

The sample consisted of peripheral blood mononuclear cells (PBMCs), taken at new diagnosis, from a patient treated with antithyroid drugs. The source of this sequence is a woman between 18 and 29 years old with Graves disease. The chain uses TRBV5-5 and TRBJ2-7; 13 positions agree with TRBD2. CDR3 in DNA: TGTGCCAGCAGCTTTGGACTAGCGGGAGTCCCACTCGACTACGAGCAGTACTTC. It specifies CASSFGLAGVPLDYEQYF.